This entry lists 27 T cell receptor beta chains sequenced from one sample in a study of cytomegalovirus exposure and HLA in healthy donors. Sequencing was performed with immunoSEQ multiplex PCR; in TCRdb, only in-frame clones are kept and a portion is missing. Of over 150,000 clones detected, about 86% appear once; the ten largest clones hold approximately 20%. The sample comprised PBMCs. The origin of the receptors is a man aged 18 to 29 in good health and CMV-seropositive.

This chain joins TRBV18 and TRBJ1-3; D is possibly TRBD1 (5 bases). Germline V lookup: CDR1 KGHSH, CDR2 LQKENI. With 1 base removed from V and 2 bases from J, the gap between germline ends came to 15 bases. The CDR3 runs 17 residues. CDR3 nucleotide sequence: TGTGCCAGCTCACCACTCACCTTGGGGCAGGCTGGAAACACCATATATTTT. Its translation is CASSPLTLGQAGNTIYF.

This clone showed up just once. This sequence joins TRBV27 and TRBJ1-2; 7 bases align to TRBD1. Trimming took 5 bases from V and 5 from J; bases not matched to a gene: 5. The CDR3 covers 13 residues. Germline assignment: CDR1 MNHEY and CDR2 SMNVEV (reference sequence). As DNA, the CDR3 is TGTGCCAGCAGTCTAACAGGGGTATATGGCTACACCTTC. It specifies CASSLTGVYGYTF.

The J gene is TRBJ2-7, the V gene TRBV2; D is possibly TRBD1 (5 bases). V was clipped by 6 bases and J by 5 bases, with 17 bases between them. This CDR3 is built from 14 residues. In germline, CDR1 is SNHLY, CDR2 FYNNEI. Written as DNA, the CDR3 is TGTGCCAGCAGGACCGCTTCTGCAGGGAACGAGCAGTACTTC. It is translated as CASRTASAGNEQYF.

The genes are TRBV5-1 and TRBJ2-1; 7 bases agree with TRBD2. CDR3 length equals 16 residues. Germline V gene data show CDR1 as SGHRS and CDR2 as YFSETQ. Germline trimming cut 6 bases from V and 8 bases from J; bases unmatched to any gene: 17. In DNA, the CDR3 is TGCGCCAGCACCCTTCTGACGGCGGGAGTGGGCGATGAGCAGTTCTTC. Encoded protein: CASTLLTAGVGDEQFF.

This clone was detected once. This chain joins TRBV6-5 and TRBJ1-1; D gene unclear. Per the germline V gene, CDR1 is MNHEY and CDR2 is SVGAGI. V was pared by 2 bases and J by 3 bases, with 7 bases between. This CDR3 comprises 13 residues. The CDR3 nucleotides are TGTGCCAGCAGTTACGGGCCCCACACTGAAGCTTTCTTT. Protein: CASSYGPHTEAFF.

The genes are TRBV19 and TRBJ2-7; 7 bases are a match to TRBD1. Germline CDR1 is LNHDA and CDR2 is SQIVND (reference sequence). Trimming removed 1 base from V and 4 bases from J; junction bases left unmatched: 4. The CDR3 runs to 14 residues. The CDR3 nucleotides are TGTGCCAGTAGTATAGTTGCAGGGGGTTACGAGCAGTACTTC. Amino acids: CASSIVAGGYEQYF.

The J gene is TRBJ1-2, the V gene TRBV7-8; TRBD1 matches 11 bases. Germline assignment: CDR1 SGHVS and CDR2 FQNEAQ. With 7 bases clipped from V and 7 bases from J, the junction kept 14 bases outside the gene matches. The CDR3 consists of 16 residues. The CDR3 nucleotides are TGTGCCAGCACCTCTACCGGGGACAGGGGGAAGTTTGGCTACACCTTC. It encodes CASTSTGDRGKFGYTF.

J is TRBJ2-3 and V is TRBV30, with 8 bases identical to TRBD1. V trimming: 2 bases; J trimming: 0 bases; junction bases outside the gene matches: 7. The CDR3 consists of 16 residues. Germline CDR1 reads GTSNPN; CDR2 reads SVGIG (reference sequence). Here the CDR3 DNA reads TGTGCCTGGAGTTTCAGGGGGCGTCGGAGCACAGATACGCAGTATTTT. Protein sequence: CAWSFRGRRSTDTQYF.

This clone was detected only once. The V gene is TRBV9, the J gene TRBJ2-3; 10 nucleotides line up with TRBD2. Germline assignment: CDR1 SGDLS and CDR2 YYNGEE. This CDR3 comprises 17 residues. With V trimmed by 4 bases and J by 3 bases, 11 bases remained unmatched. CDR3 region: CASSPITAGGPTDTQYF. CDR3 coding DNA: TGTGCCAGCAGCCCTATTACAGCGGGGGGGCCGACAGATACGCAGTATTTT.

The DNA of the CDR3 is TGTGCCTGGAGTGTAGAGCGACCGACCGGGGAGCTGTTTTTT. Protein product: CAWSVERPTGELFF. V and J are TRBV30 and TRBJ2-2, with D unclear. The V end was cut by 0 bases, the J end by 5 bases, with 10 bases between. The CDR3 extends over 14 amino acids. Germline V gene data show CDR1 as GTSNPN and CDR2 as SVGIG (reference sequence).

The J gene is TRBJ2-2, the V gene TRBV29-1; D gene unclear. V lost 1 base and J 3 bases, leaving 15 bases between the germline ends. The CDR3 sequence is 16 residues long. Germline V lookup: CDR1 SQVTM, CDR2 ANQGSEA. CDR3 amino acids: CSVEVRPTVHTGELFF. In DNA, the CDR3 is TGCAGCGTTGAAGTTAGGCCGACTGTGCACACCGGGGAGCTGTTTTTT.

J is TRBJ2-6 and V is TRBV7-2, with TRBD2 matching 8 bases. The CDR3 sequence is 18 residues long. The ends lost 1 base at V and 0 bases at J; junction bases unmatched: 5. CDR1 is SGHTA and CDR2 is FQGNSA in the germline V gene. The CDR3 coding sequence is TGTGCCAGCAGCTTAGTGGCGGGGGGCTACTCTGGGGCCAACGTCCTGACTTTC. It specifies CASSLVAGGYSGANVLTF. Looking up the rest from reference TRBV7-2 and TRBJ2-6 gives the full variable domain: GAGVSQSPSNKVTEKGKDVELRCDPISGHTALYWYRQSLGQGLEFLIYFQGNSAPDKSGLPSDRFSAERTGGSVSTLTIQRTQQEDSAVYLCASSLVAGGYSGANVLTFGAGSRLTVL.

This clone was seen only a few times. The V call is TRBV6-1, the J call TRBJ2-2, with 7 positions matching TRBD1. This CDR3 is built from 14 residues. Germline V lookup: CDR1 MNHNS, CDR2 SASEGT. J was trimmed by 6 bases and V by 10 bases; bases with no gene match: 11. The CDR3 sequence is CATRTGTSSGELFF. The DNA of the CDR3 is TGTGCCACCAGGACAGGAACTAGTTCCGGGGAGCTGTTTTTT.

The rearrangement uses TRBV6-1 and TRBJ1-4; TRBD1 agrees at 10 bases. The CDR3 is made up of 14 amino acids. The V gene's germline CDR1 is MNHNS and CDR2 SASEGT. V dropped 10 bases and J dropped 8; count of bases not matched to a gene: 10. CDR3 bases: TGTGCCATCTCCAGACAGGGGGCGGGGGAAAAACTGTTTTTT. Translated: CAISRQGAGEKLFF.

The CDR3 protein is CASNPAGQKRAFF. The DNA for the CDR3 is TGCGCCAGCAATCCCGCGGGGCAGAAGAGAGCTTTCTTT. V gene TRBV5-1 combines with J gene TRBJ1-1, with D possibly being TRBD1 (5 bases). CDR1 is SGHRS, CDR2 YFSETQ, per germline. Trimming took 6 bases from V and 10 from J, leaving 19 bases between them. This CDR3 spans 13 amino acids.

The chain employs TRBV6-6 and TRBJ2-7, with a weak D call TRBD2 (6 bases). Germline values: CDR1 MNHNY, CDR2 SVGAGI (reference sequence). The CDR3 is 13 amino acids. The V end was cut by 7 bases, the J end by 4 bases, with 14 bases between. In DNA, the CDR3 is TGTGCCAGCAAAACGGGAGTTCAGTACGAGCAGTACTTC. Its translation is CASKTGVQYEQYF.

The gene calls are TRBV13 and TRBJ2-7, with TRBD2 identical over 10 bases. Germline loops: CDR1 PRHDT, CDR2 FYEKMQ (reference sequence). This CDR3 has 18 amino acids. V gave up 3 bases and J gave up 2 bases; unmatched junction bases: 13. In DNA form, the CDR3 reads TGTGCCAGCAGCTTCGGGGGACTAGCGCCTCGGGGGGCCTACGAGCAGTACTTC. Translation: CASSFGGLAPRGAYEQYF.

This chain connects TRBV30 to TRBJ2-7; the match to TRBD1 covers 8 bases. Looked up from germline, CDR1 is GTSNPN and CDR2 is SVGIG (reference sequence). The CDR3 length is 14 residues. The V gene end was trimmed by 2 bases and the J gene end by 2 bases; junction bases not matched to a gene: 5. The CDR3 here is CAWSYRDRTYEQYF. The DNA of the CDR3 is TGTGCCTGGAGTTACCGGGACAGGACCTACGAGCAGTACTTC.

The DNA of the CDR3 is TGTGCCTGGAGTGTATCTAGTGATCCCACAGATACGCAGTATTTT. Protein: CAWSVSSDPTDTQYF. This rearrangement joins TRBV30 to TRBJ2-3; D gene unclear. Germline V gene sequence: CDR1 GTSNPN, CDR2 SVGIG (reference sequence). V was trimmed by 0 bases and J by 2 bases, leaving 12 bases between them. The CDR3 extends over 15 amino acids.

CDR3 region: CASRPGTEQETQYF. In nucleotides, the CDR3 is TGTGCCAGCAGGCCCGGGACAGAGCAAGAGACCCAGTACTTC. The chain recombines TRBV2 with TRBJ2-5, with 7 bases that match TRBD1. Unmatched junction bases numbered 6, after V lost 6 bases and J lost 2 bases. CDR1 SNHLY and CDR2 FYNNEI come from the germline V gene. The CDR3 spans 14 residues. The variable domain in full, with the rest retrieved from reference TRBV2 and TRBJ2-5, is EPEVTQTPSHQVTQMGQEVILRCVPISNHLYFYWYRQILGQKVEFLVSFYNNEISEKSEIFDDQFSVERPDGSNFTLKIRSTKLEDSAMYFCASRPGTEQETQYFGPGTRLLVL.

This sequence joins TRBV4-3 and TRBJ1-2; D gene unclear. This CDR3 contains 15 residues. V was shortened by 0 bases and J by 5 bases, with 13 bases between the two germline ends. From germline, CDR1 is LGHNA and CDR2 YSLEER. The CDR3 here is CASSQDFAAAYGYTF. The CDR3 coding sequence is TGCGCCAGCAGCCAAGATTTCGCGGCAGCTTATGGCTACACCTTC.

The chain employs TRBV14 and TRBJ2-3; 9 bases are a match to TRBD2. V lost 2 bases to trimming and J lost 4 bases; unmatched junction nucleotides: 10. Germline CDR1 and CDR2: SGHDN and FVKESK. The CDR3 is 17 residues long. Here the CDR3 reads CASSQWINSGSADTQYF. The DNA for the CDR3 is TGTGCCAGCAGCCAATGGATAAATAGCGGGAGTGCAGATACGCAGTATTTT.

V gene TRBV5-4 combines with J gene TRBJ1-2, with unresolved D. This CDR3 has 13 amino acids. Per germline, CDR1 SGHNT and CDR2 YYREEE (reference sequence). The V and J ends lost 2 bases and 2 bases respectively, with 7 bases between them. CDR3 region: CASSLSGNYGYTF. CDR3 DNA sequence: TGTGCCAGCAGCTTATCCGGGAACTATGGCTACACCTTC.

The V gene is TRBV9, the J gene TRBJ2-3, with 8 bases matching TRBD2. Germline CDR1 is SGDLS and CDR2 is YYNGEE. With V trimmed by 4 bases and J by 3 bases, 10 bases remained unmatched. CDR3 length: 16 amino acids. CDR3 in DNA: TGTGCCAGCAGCCCCCTGGGGCGGGAGGCGACAGATACGCAGTATTTT. Protein sequence: CASSPLGREATDTQYF. Looking up the rest from reference TRBV9 and TRBJ2-3 gives the full variable domain: DSGVTQTPKHLITATGQRVTLRCSPRSGDLSVYWYQQSLDQGLQFLIQYYNGEERAKGNILERFSAQQFPDLHSELNLSSLELGDSALYFCASSPLGREATDTQYFGPGTRLTVL.

The CDR3 reads CASSQGGLTNEKLFF. CDR3 coding DNA: TGCGCCAGCAGCCAAGGGGGACTAACGAATGAAAAACTGTTTTTT. The chain couples TRBV4-3 to TRBJ1-4, with D possibly being TRBD1 (5 bases). Germline V gene data show CDR1 as LGHNA and CDR2 as YSLEER. This CDR3 is 15 amino acids long. V lost 1 base and J lost 5, with 11 bases in between.

The chain employs TRBV9 and TRBJ2-1; TRBD2 is a possible D gene (5 bases). CDR1 and CDR2 from the germline V gene are SGDLS and YYNGEE. This CDR3 region has 13 residues. V shed 10 bases and J shed 0 bases, with 11 bases lying between them. The CDR3: CASRGSSYNEQFF. The CDR3 nucleotides read TGTGCCTCGAGAGGGAGCTCCTACAATGAGCAGTTCTTC.

This sequence joins TRBV6-6 and TRBJ1-1; 11 bases line up with TRBD1. V gave up 5 bases and J gave up 3 bases; unmatched junction bases: 5. The CDR3 has 15 amino acids. Germline CDR1 and CDR2: MNHNY and SVGAGI (reference sequence). In DNA, the CDR3 is TGTGCCAGCAGTAAACCGGGACAGGGGGACACTGAAGCTTTCTTT. It specifies CASSKPGQGDTEAFF.